The rows below give T cell receptor beta chains drawn from one sample of a study of cytomegalovirus exposure and HLA in healthy donors. The repertoire was sequenced with immunoSEQ multiplex PCR; TCRdb's copy has only in-frame clones and lacks some. The sample carries about 87,000 clones, 7.6% recorded once. Input material: PBMCs. The receptor source for this set is a man between 50 and 59 years old in good health and CMV-seronegative. Both conserved end residues are part of each CDR3. Fields, in order: CDR3 protein, CDR3 DNA, J gene, V gene, D gene, clone size. A D gene is named only where the DNA matches it firmly. Expanded clones get a size class; other rows say once, few or many, or leave the size out.

CASSIPRGRWTDTQYF TGTGCCAGCAGTATACCGAGGGGGCGGTGGACAGATACGCAGTATTTT TRBJ2-3 TRBV5-8 TRBD1 NA
CASSQPEERGGADTQYF TGTGCCAGCTCACAGCCCGAGGAGCGGGGGGGCGCAGATACGCAGTATTTT TRBJ2-3 TRBV18 TRBD2 NA
CASSSEIGSYNEQFF TGTGCCAGCAGCTCGGAGATAGGTTCCTACAATGAGCAGTTCTTC TRBJ2-1 TRBV11-2 NA NA
CASSRAGLRGITEAFF TGCGCCAGCAGCCGGGCGGGCCTCAGGGGGATCACTGAAGCTTTCTTT TRBJ1-1 TRBV5-1 TRBD1 NA
CASSLPLRYEQYF TGTGCCAGCAGCTTGCCCCTCCGCTACGAGCAGTACTTC TRBJ2-7 TRBV5-5 NA many
CASSLADNYFYEQYF TGTGCCAGCAGCTTAGCGGACAACTACTTCTACGAGCAGTACTTC TRBJ2-7 TRBV7-8 NA few
CASSQVYGEQFF TGTGCCAGCAGCCAAGTATACGGTGAGCAGTTCTTC TRBJ2-1 TRBV14 NA NA
CASSPAGQETQYF TGTGCCAGCAGCCCGGCCGGGCAAGAGACCCAGTACTTC TRBJ2-5 TRBV6-4 NA few
CSTTSGRGGEQYF TGTTCAACGACTAGCGGGAGAGGAGGCGAGCAGTACTTC TRBJ2-7 TRBV19 TRBD2 few
CASSITQNQPQHF TGTGCCAGTAGTATAACCCAGAATCAGCCCCAGCATTTT TRBJ1-5 TRBV19 NA NA
CASSDHGNTIYF TGTGCCAGCAGCGATCACGGGAACACCATATATTTT TRBJ1-3 TRBV9 NA NA
CASSPTSGRTFQETQYF TGTGCCAGCAGTCCCACGAGCGGCAGAACCTTCCAAGAGACCCAGTACTTC TRBJ2-5 TRBV28 NA NA
CASSPTERHTEAFF TGTGCCAGCAGCCCGACAGAGCGCCACACTGAAGCTTTCTTT TRBJ1-1 TRBV9 NA few
CASSRGLLGDEKLFF TGTGCCAGCAGTAGGGGACTCCTCGGTGATGAAAAACTGTTTTTT TRBJ1-4 TRBV6-5 NA NA
CASSLNLASYNEQFF TGTGCCAGCAGCTTAAATTTGGCATCTTACAATGAGCAGTTCTTC TRBJ2-1 TRBV7-3 NA few
CASSEQGAGNTEAFF TGCGCCAGCAGCGAACAGGGGGCCGGGAACACTGAAGCTTTCTTT TRBJ1-1 TRBV5-1 TRBD1 NA
CASTLQGTGANVLTF TGTGCCAGCACCCTACAGGGCACTGGGGCCAACGTCCTGACTTTC TRBJ2-6 TRBV6-5 NA few
CASSPKAGGVDTQYF TGCGCCAGCAGCCCTAAAGCGGGAGGGGTAGATACGCAGTATTTT TRBJ2-3 TRBV4-3 TRBD2 NA
CASSPGAAVFEQYF TGTGCCAGCAGTCCAGGAGCGGCCGTCTTCGAGCAGTACTTC TRBJ2-7 TRBV9 NA few
CASSYSTGTMNTEAFF TGTGCCAGCAGTTACTCGACAGGGACAATGAACACTGAAGCTTTCTTT TRBJ1-1 TRBV6-5 TRBD1 few
CASSFATGDGEQYF TGTGCCAGCAGCTTCGCGACAGGGGACGGCGAGCAGTACTTC TRBJ2-7 TRBV7-6 TRBD1 few
CASSERSTSGNTGELFF TGTGCCAGCAGTGAAAGGTCGACTAGCGGTAATACCGGGGAGCTGTTTTTT TRBJ2-2 TRBV2 TRBD2 NA
CSLTGFISDTQYF TGCAGCCTAACGGGATTTATCTCAGATACGCAGTATTTT TRBJ2-3 TRBV29-1 NA NA
CASSYRTSGGDEQFF TGTGCCAGCAGCTACCGGACTAGCGGGGGGGATGAGCAGTTCTTC TRBJ2-1 TRBV7-9 TRBD2 few
CASSPSGPYEQYF TGTGCCAGCAGCCCCAGCGGACCCTACGAGCAGTACTTC TRBJ2-7 TRBV7-9 NA NA
CASSRQGINTEAFF TGCGCCAGCAGCCGACAGGGTATTAACACTGAAGCTTTCTTT TRBJ1-1 TRBV4-1 TRBD1 few
CASSSTGGPNTGELFF TGTGCCAGCAGCAGCACCGGAGGGCCGAACACCGGGGAGCTGTTTTTT TRBJ2-2 TRBV2 NA NA
CASSPDRKLNYGYTF TGTGCCAGCAGCCCGGACAGGAAGCTTAACTATGGCTACACCTTC TRBJ1-2 TRBV5-6 TRBD1 NA
CASSLDVTGTLHF TGTGCCAGCAGCTTAGATGTTACGGGGACCCTCCACTTT TRBJ1-6 TRBV11-2 NA few